Each of the 3 T cell receptor beta chains below was sequenced from the same sample in a study of blood T cell repertoires in COVID-19. Libraries were prepared by immunoSEQ multiplex PCR; TCRdb keeps only in-frame clonotypes and omits some of them. Of fewer than 85,000 clones listed, about 85% are singletons. The specimen sequenced was peripheral blood. Every receptor here comes from a human donor in a cohort sampled during active COVID-19.

This clone occurred a few times. The chain joins TRBV5-1 to TRBJ2-7; TRBD1 is a possible D gene (5 bases). CDR3 size: 13 residues. V lost 3 bases and J 1 base, leaving 8 bases between the germline ends. The V gene's germline CDR1 is SGHRS and CDR2 YFSETQ. CDR3 protein: CASSSDSSYEQYF. Written as DNA, the CDR3 is TGCGCCAGCAGCTCCGACAGTTCCTACGAGCAGTACTTC. Full variable domain (rest looked up from reference TRBV5-1 and TRBJ2-7): KAGVTQTPRYLIKTRGQQVTLSCSPISGHRSVSWYQQTPGQGLQFLFEYFSETQRNKGNFPGRFSGRQFSNSRSEMNVSTLELGDSALYLCASSSDSSYEQYFGPGTRLTVT.

This chain links TRBV7-2 with TRBJ1-6; 10 bases fit TRBD1. Losses at the gene ends were 4 bases for V and 0 bases for J; bases not matched to a gene: 3. CDR3 length: 17 amino acids. CDR1 and CDR2 (germline): SGHTA, FQGNSA. The DNA for the CDR3 is TGTGCCAGCAGCTATGGGACAGGGGACTCCTATAATTCACCCCTCCACTTT. Protein: CASSYGTGDSYNSPLHF.

Only one count was recorded for this clone. V usage is TRBV28 and J usage is TRBJ2-2; 7 bases are a match to TRBD2. The length of the CDR3 is 15 residues. Per the germline V gene, CDR1 is MDHEN and CDR2 is SYDVKM. Germline trimming cut 10 bases from V and 1 base from J; bases unmatched to any gene: 9. CDR3: CATQGLAVNTGELFF. The CDR3 bases are TGTGCCACCCAGGGCCTAGCGGTGAACACCGGGGAGCTGTTTTTT.